Given below is one TCR beta chain in context. As yet, its antigen is unknown. These data belong to a study of T cell responses to AZD1222 COVID-19 vaccine. The CDR3 runs 13 residues. Germline V gene sequence: CDR1 SEHNR, CDR2 FQNEAQ (reference sequence). Trimming removed 3 bases from V and 5 bases from J, with 9 bases in between. Study-wide findings and caveats: Among spike-specific TCRs, nearly half reportedly target unmutated variant regions. Clonal diversity may have been underestimated, and the donors were mostly white British, with more females than males. Researchers report vaccine-associated CD4 TCRs spanning spike, with dominance at 160-218 and 743-854.

Assay: immunoSEQ multiplex PCR; the TCRdb copy retains only in-frame clones and omits some. Counted here are some 120,000 clones, 80% to 90% occurring once; the ten biggest clones make up less than 10%. The chain links TRBV7-9 to TRBJ2-3, with D hard to call. The clonotype originates from an adult in good health. Sequences were derived from peripheral blood, sampled on day 0 of AZD1222 vaccination. Here the CDR3 reads CASSFYGIDTQYF. For the CDR3, the DNA is TGTGCCAGCAGCTTTTACGGAATAGATACGCAGTATTTT.